Presented here are 4 T cell receptor beta chains from one specimen sequenced in a study of CD8 T cells in ankylosing spondylitis. TCRdb re-called the 5' RACE reads with MiXCR, one entry per CDR3 protein. The sample contains about 33,000 distinct CDR3 sequences, around 10% of which appear only once. Sample: synovial fluid, either unsorted or a sorted T cell fraction (not recorded which). All receptors come from a male donor with ankylosing spondylitis.

This clonotype was detected many times. The J gene is TRBJ2-6, the V gene TRBV5-7; D could derive from TRBD1 or TRBD2 (5 bases each). TRBV5-7 is an ORF, with its function uncertain. The CDR3 spans 20 residues. Between the trimmed V and J ends, which lost 2 bases and 0 bases, there was a span of 21 bases. The CDR3 reads CASSFPLTGTVSSGANVLTF. CDR3 sequence (DNA): TGTGCCAGCAGCTTTCCCCTCACCGGGACGGTATCCTCTGGGGCCAACGTCCTGACTTTC.

This rearrangement joins TRBV6-2 or TRBV6-3 to TRBJ2-7; 7 bases fit TRBD2. V lost 2 bases to trimming and J lost 0 bases; unmatched junction nucleotides: 4. The CDR3 spans 15 residues. CDR1 is MNHEY, CDR2 SVGEGT, per germline. CDR3 amino acids: CASSYPGTNSYEQYF. In nucleotides, the CDR3 is TGTGCCAGCAGTTACCCAGGGACTAACTCCTACGAGCAGTACTTC.

Ten or more counts support this clonotype. V is TRBV28 and J is TRBJ2-1, with D possibly TRBD2 on 6 matching bases. With 5 bases removed from V and 3 bases from J, the gap between germline ends came to 8 bases. Germline V gene lookup returns CDR1 MDHEN and CDR2 SYDVKM. CDR3 size: 13 residues. The CDR3 here is CASSPAGYNEQFF. CDR3 nucleotide sequence: TGTGCCAGCAGTCCAGCGGGCTACAATGAGCAGTTCTTC. Complete variable domain (other parts from reference TRBV28 and TRBJ2-1): DVKVTQSSRYLVKRTGEKVFLECVQDMDHENMFWYRQDPGLGLRLIYFSYDVKMKEKGDIPEGYSVSREKKERFSLILESASTNQTSMYLCASSPAGYNEQFFGPGTRLTVL.

The CDR3 here is CASSFRGLYNEQFF. In DNA, the CDR3 is TGTGCCAGCAGTTTTCGCGGGCTCTACAATGAGCAGTTCTTC. The chain uses TRBV28 and TRBJ2-1, with TRBD2 as a possible D gene (5 bases). The V gene's germline CDR1 is MDHEN and CDR2 SYDVKM. The V gene lost 3 bases and the J gene lost 3 bases, with 9 bases spanning the gap. The CDR3 is made up of 14 amino acids.